These 21 T cell receptor beta chains came from one sample sequenced in a study of blood T cells in healthy people across ages. The use of a sample-barcoded 5' primer and a J-beta primer mix characterized a second PCR of 7 to 11 cycles. TCRdb itself ran the 5' RACE reads through MiXCR, one entry per CDR3 protein. This table holds 800,000 to 950,000 distinct CDR3 sequences, almost 30% found once. This sample also belongs to another study, concerning T cells of mothers and their children.

The specimen was blood. The receptors derive from a woman aged 35 to 49 in good health.

In its sample, this clonotype was seen once. One junction end disagrees with the germline gene, perhaps due to a read error. The rearrangement uses TRBV5-1 and TRBJ2-3; 9 bases agree with TRBD2. The CDR3 sequence is 14 residues long. Looked up from germline, CDR1 is SGHRS and CDR2 is YFSETQ. The CDR3 bases are TGCGCCTGCAGCGGCGGGGGGGCCACAGATACGCAGTATTTT. Its protein product is CACSGGGATDTQYF.

This clonotype was detected a few times. The CDR3 spells CASSAWVYTGELFF. CDR3 sequence (DNA): TGTGCCAGCAGTGCCTGGGTGTACACCGGGGAGCTGTTTTTT. The chain recombines TRBV6-5 with TRBJ2-2; D gene ambiguous. V dropped 5 bases and J dropped 3 bases, with 10 bases sitting between them. CDR1 is MNHEY and CDR2 is SVGAGI in the germline V gene. The CDR3 spans 14 residues.

In its sample, this clonotype was seen a few times. V is TRBV28 and J is TRBJ1-2; 7 nucleotides agree with TRBD1. Trimming at V came to 2 bases and at J to 2 bases, leaving 2 bases not matched to a gene. Germline V gene lookup returns CDR1 MDHEN and CDR2 SYDVKM. The CDR3 has 14 amino acids. CDR3 residues: CASSLPRGNYGYTF. CDR3 nucleotides: TGTGCCAGCAGTTTACCCAGGGGGAACTATGGCTACACCTTC.

This clonotype has ten or more counts. The chain uses TRBV6-5 and TRBJ1-2; D perhaps matches TRBD1 (5 bases). V lost 4 bases to trimming and J lost 8 bases, with 14 bases between them. CDR1 MNHEY and CDR2 SVGAGI come from the germline V gene. The CDR3 covers 13 residues. CDR3 loop: CASSLGGREGYTF. In DNA form, the CDR3 reads TGTGCCAGCAGTTTGGGGGGAAGGGAAGGCTACACCTTC.

The chain recombines TRBV7-6 with TRBJ1-3; D is unclear. Germline V gene data show CDR1 as SGHVS and CDR2 as FNYEAQ. The CDR3 consists of 14 residues. The V and J ends lost 4 bases and 0 bases respectively, with 7 bases between them. CDR3 in DNA: TGTGCCAGCAGCTCTGCACCCTCTGGAAACACCATATATTTT. Amino acids: CASSSAPSGNTIYF.

This clonotype occurred a few times. The junction differs from germline at one of its ends, possibly a read error. J is TRBJ2-7 and V is TRBV29-1; no firm D call. The V gene's germline CDR1 is SQVTM and CDR2 ANQGSEA. The CDR3 has 14 amino acids. The CDR3 loop is CSAGGQSTAYERYF. The DNA of the CDR3 is TGCAGCGCCGGTGGGCAGTCGACTGCCTACGAGCGGTACTTC.

This chain joins TRBV7-2 and TRBJ1-6; D is undetermined. The CDR3 runs to 17 residues. Germline CDR1 and CDR2: SGHTA and FQGNSA. Deletions cut 2 bases from V and 0 bases from J, with 11 bases between. DNA of the CDR3: TGTGCCAGCAGCTTACTAGGGCCGAGCTCCTATAATTCACCCCTCCACTTT. Protein sequence: CASSLLGPSSYNSPLHF.

Note on this clonotype: A single base separates this from a much larger clone, so it may be a read error. This chain links TRBV2 with TRBJ1-1; D is uncertain. CDR1 SNHLY and CDR2 FYNNEI come from the germline V gene. The CDR3 is 12 residues long. Written as DNA, the CDR3 is TGTGCCGGCAGTCATGATGACACTGAAGCTTTCTTT. Translating gives CAGSHDDTEAFF.

This clonotype was observed a handful of times. The chain has TRBV28 and TRBJ2-3; D may match TRBD1 or TRBD2 (5 bases each). CDR1 MDHEN and CDR2 SYDVKM come from the germline V gene. V lost 8 bases, J lost 4 bases, and 22 bases lay in between. There are 16 residues in the CDR3. The CDR3 here is CASRVLSSRESDTQYF. The DNA for the CDR3 is TGTGCCAGCCGCGTACTTTCGAGCAGGGAGTCAGATACGCAGTATTTT.

The CDR3 DNA is TGTGCCAGCAGCCCCGCAGGGGGCAACCAAGAGACCCAGTACTTC. Its translation: CASSPAGGNQETQYF. The genes are TRBV7-9 and TRBJ2-5; the match to TRBD1 covers 8 bases. CDR1 is SEHNR, CDR2 FQNEAQ, per germline (reference sequence). V lost 5 bases, J lost 0 bases, and 5 bases stayed unmatched. This CDR3 is built from 15 residues. The full variable domain, with the rest looked up from reference TRBV7-9 and TRBJ2-5, is DTGVSQNPRHKITKRGQNVTFRCDPISEHNRLYWYRQTLGQGPEFLTYFQNEAQLEKSRLLSDRFSAERPKGSFSTLEIQRTEQGDSAMYLCASSPAGGNQETQYFGPGTRLLVL.

This clonotype occurred many times. The chain combines TRBV7-8 with TRBJ2-5; 9 bases fit TRBD2. In germline, CDR1 is SGHVS, CDR2 FQNEAQ. V lost 7 bases, J lost 2 bases, and 8 bases stayed unmatched. This CDR3 region has 15 residues. Here the CDR3 reads CASTQQTSGQETQYF. CDR3 coding DNA: TGTGCCAGCACCCAACAGACTAGCGGACAAGAGACCCAGTACTTC. Filled out from reference TRBV7-8 and TRBJ2-5, the complete variable domain reads GAGVSQSPRYKVAKRGQDVALRCDPISGHVSLFWYQQALGQGPEFLTYFQNEAQLDKSGLPSDRFFAERPEGSVSTLKIQRTQQEDSAVYLCASTQQTSGQETQYFGPGTRLLVL.

In this sample, this clonotype turned up many times. The chain recombines TRBV5-1 with TRBJ2-5; D remains unclear. V shed 3 bases and J shed 1 base, with 10 bases lying between them. Germline-derived CDR1 and CDR2 are SGHRS and YFSETQ. The CDR3 runs to 14 residues. CDR3 DNA sequence: TGCGCCAGCAGCTCCCGGACGCTCCAAGAGACCCAGTACTTC. It encodes CASSSRTLQETQYF.

This clonotype was picked up a small number of times. The gene calls are TRBV28 and TRBJ1-4, with D uncertain. CDR1 and CDR2 from the germline V gene are MDHEN and SYDVKM. Trimming removed 3 bases at V and 8 bases at J, with 16 bases between. This CDR3 has 15 amino acids. The CDR3 loop reads CASSFRWAVIEKLFF. The CDR3 DNA reads TGTGCCAGCAGTTTTAGGTGGGCAGTAATAGAAAAACTGTTTTTT.

The rearrangement links TRBV6-2 or TRBV6-3 to TRBJ1-2; D is perhaps TRBD1 (5 bases). The CDR3 has 14 amino acids. The germline V gene encodes CDR1 MNHEY and CDR2 SVGEGT. Trimming took 6 bases from V and 1 from J, leaving 12 bases between them. The CDR3: CASRYMTDNYGYTF. The CDR3 coding sequence is TGTGCCAGCAGGTACATGACAGATAACTATGGCTACACCTTC.

This clonotype was counted between two and nine times. The gene calls are TRBV19 and TRBJ1-5; no firm D call. Trimming removed 5 bases from V and 6 bases from J, with 17 bases in between. Germline V CDR1 and CDR2: LNHDA, SQIVND (reference sequence). CDR3 length: 15 residues. DNA for the CDR3: TGTGCCAGTAGTCCCTACCTTAGAGGGCCTCAGCCCCAGCATTTT. Encoded protein: CASSPYLRGPQPQHF.

This clonotype has ten or more counts. The CDR3 sequence: CASSPGTDPPEQYF. The DNA for the CDR3 is TGCGCCAGCAGCCCAGGGACTGACCCCCCCGAGCAGTACTTC. This chain links TRBV5-1 with TRBJ2-7; tentatively, D is TRBD2 (6 bases). This CDR3 contains 14 residues. V lost 4 bases to trimming and J lost 6 bases, with 17 bases between them. Germline V gene lookup returns CDR1 SGHRS and CDR2 YFSETQ.

This chain connects TRBV7-6 to TRBJ2-3; 10 bases map to TRBD2. The J segment lost 2 bases and the V segment lost 3 bases, leaving 2 bases of the junction unmatched. The germline V gene has CDR1 SGHVS and CDR2 FNYEAQ. There are 15 residues in the CDR3. The CDR3 loop is CASSFTSGDTDTQYF. The DNA for the CDR3 is TGTGCCAGCAGCTTTACTAGCGGGGACACAGATACGCAGTATTTT.

This clonotype was seen many times. The V gene is TRBV11-2, the J gene TRBJ1-2; 8 bases match TRBD1. The CDR3 is 13 residues long. Germline lookup yields CDR1 SGHAT and CDR2 FQNNGV. V shed 1 base and J 8 bases; nucleotides not matched to a gene: 3. This CDR3 reads CASSLGTGSGYTF. DNA of the CDR3: TGTGCCAGCAGCTTAGGGACAGGGAGCGGCTACACCTTC.

The V call is TRBV9, the J call TRBJ2-2; D call uncertain. Germline V gene data show CDR1 as SGDLS and CDR2 as YYNGEE. The CDR3 consists of 16 residues. Trimming took off 0 bases at V and 0 bases at J, with 9 bases between the two ends. The CDR3 region has the DNA TGTGCCAGCAGCGTAGGAGCAGCCGCGAACACCGGGGAGCTGTTTTTT. It translates to CASSVGAAANTGELFF.

Turning to this clonotype: Sequence at one end of the junction differs from germline and may be a read error. V is TRBV20-1 and J is TRBJ1-2; possibly TRBD1 for D (6 bases). Per the germline V gene, CDR1 is DFQATT and CDR2 is SNEGSKA (reference sequence). The CDR3 covers 14 residues. CDR3: CSTSRQGMGYGYTF. The CDR3 nucleotides read TGCAGTACTAGTCGGCAGGGGATGGGCTATGGCTACACCTTC.

This clonotype appeared many times. V gene TRBV20-1 combines with J gene TRBJ2-7; 9 bases are a match to TRBD1. Germline V gene data show CDR1 as DFQATT and CDR2 as SNEGSKA (reference sequence). This CDR3 has 14 amino acids. Trimming at V came to 3 bases and at J to 3 bases, leaving 6 bases not matched to a gene. CDR3 DNA: TGCAGTGCTAGGGACCGGGACAGGGTCTACGAGCAGTACTTC. Its protein product is CSARDRDRVYEQYF.